This T cell receptor beta chain was sequenced for a study of blood T cell repertoires in COVID-19 (dated by TCRdb to between 2020 and 2021). Study-level background: Samples from collaborators originated in the United States, Italy and Spain and spanned both the acute and convalescent phases of COVID-19. Sample metadata almost always included a de-identified subject ID, COVID-19 status, age in years and sex. The repertoires were released in a freely available public database meant as a resource for research on the immune response to SARS-CoV-2. The prospective study material was composed of cDNA or gDNA derived from T cells, B-cell-depleted T cells, or PBMCs. The dataset comprised deeply sampled blood TCRbeta repertoires from subjects exposed to, actively infected with, or recovered from COVID-19. Where HLA class I and class II types were available, the types were taken from metadata supplied by the sample provider, not from assay-based typing. Samples were obtained from the ongoing ImmuneRACE study (first 160 participants) and from about 1,300 subjects provided by 6 global collaborators. Beyond this particular receptor, the publication reports: The amount of clinical and demographic metadata varied by source and participant and was provided uncurated.

Samples from volunteer blood donors who had recovered from COVID-19 were contributed by a second Seattle source. Each collaborating institution followed its own protocols to collect whole blood in K2EDTA tubes. For TCRbeta analysis, collaborators shipped samples as frozen whole blood, isolated PBMCs, or DNA extracted from either of those sample types. TCRbeta CDR3 regions were amplified from genomic DNA by means of the immunoSEQ Assay, a bias-controlled multiplex PCR. The original pipeline was this. The number of nucleated cells in each sample was estimated by amplification of reference gene primers within the assay. Sequence reads were collapsed and filtered to measure the absolute abundance of every unique TCRbeta CDR3 rearrangement. For each sample, productive Simpson clonality was calculated as the square root of Simpson's diversity index over productive rearrangements. TCRdb's version of the immuneACCESS table is confined to in-frame rearrangements and falls short of the full clone set. An unresolved V gene accounts for under half of the shortfall where checked; the remainder is of unknown origin. V and J calls and clone size are as listed in that table; D and trimming were resolved from the DNA. The sample records a few hundred thousand clones, around 88% of which are singletons. The ten largest clones capture just under 7% of the sample.

Notes on this clone: The antigen this receptor binds is unknown. Base qualities are not at hand, and no much larger clone is one base apart.

The V and J ends are trimmed by 4 bases and 7 bases, leaving 27 bases between them. The germline V gene yields SGDLS for CDR1 and YYNGEE for CDR2. Spanning cysteine to phenylalanine, the CDR3 consists of 17 amino acids. Only the CDR3 DNA is retained, 51 bases long and in frame from the first base. The rearranged chain carries TRBV9 and TRBJ2-7; the D gene is perhaps TRBD1, from 6 matching bases. Material: peripheral blood. The clonotype originates from a woman aged 30 to 39 who had recovered from COVID-19. The CDR3 region reads CASSPQGTALAPTEQYF. The nucleotide sequence is given as TGTGCCAGCAGCCCCCAGGGGACCGCCCTGGCCCCCACAGAGCAGTACTTC.